A single T cell receptor beta chain is shown here with its context. Antigen: not known. Generated by immunoSEQ multiplex PCR, the TCRdb table keeps only in-frame clones and is missing some. Counted here are around 120,000 clones, 78% occurring once; the ten biggest clones make up roughly 5.2%. The CDR3 covers 13 residues. Germline values: CDR1 SGHNT, CDR2 YENEEA. V shed 2 bases and J 10 bases; nucleotides not matched to a gene: 6. The sample comes from a study of radiotherapy plus CTLA-4 blockade in lung cancer. Regarding the study as a whole: Radiotherapy with ipilimumab was followed by blood expansion of tumor-derived clones.

The material sequenced was peripheral blood, taken from a patient treated with radiotherapy plus ipilimumab. The receptor's source is a human donor with non-small cell lung cancer who had a partial response to radiotherapy plus ipilimumab. The rearrangement joins TRBV11-3 to TRBJ1-1, with 8 positions matching TRBD1. CDR3 sequence (DNA): TGTGCCAGCAGCTTAACCGGACAGGGTTTAGCTTTCTTT. Protein sequence: CASSLTGQGLAFF. Filled out from reference TRBV11-3 and TRBJ1-1, the complete variable domain reads EAGVVQSPRYKIIEKKQPVAFWCNPISGHNTLYWYLQNLGQGPELLIRYENEEAVDDSQLPKDRFSAERLKGVDSTLKIQPAELGDSAVYLCASSLTGQGLAFFGQGTRLTVV.